The clone carrying this TCR beta chain was counted once. As yet, its antigen is unknown. The data were taken from a study of T cells in Graves' hyperthyroidism and ophthalmopathy. Germline CDR1 and CDR2: MNHNS and SASEGT. The V gene lost 3 bases and the J gene lost 7 bases, with 12 bases spanning the gap. The CDR3 runs to 13 residues. RNA transcripts yielded amplified TCR beta CDR3 regions. The HTBI primer set was used in a first-round RT-PCR of the TCR CDR3. In TCRdb, the multiplex PCR reads were re-called with MiXCR into one record per CDR3 protein. The sample carries 600,000 to 650,000 distinct CDR3 sequences, around 15% recorded once. The study, taken as a whole, reports: Ophthalmopathy onset followed model prediction by a median roughly 6.5 months.

The sequence derives from a woman in her twenties or thirties with Graves' hyperthyroidism. The chain links TRBV6-1 to TRBJ1-2, with D unclear. Sequencing input: blood. In DNA form, the CDR3 reads TGTGCCAGCAGTGACGAAGAGGACGGTGGCTACACCTTC. Amino acids: CASSDEEDGGYTF.